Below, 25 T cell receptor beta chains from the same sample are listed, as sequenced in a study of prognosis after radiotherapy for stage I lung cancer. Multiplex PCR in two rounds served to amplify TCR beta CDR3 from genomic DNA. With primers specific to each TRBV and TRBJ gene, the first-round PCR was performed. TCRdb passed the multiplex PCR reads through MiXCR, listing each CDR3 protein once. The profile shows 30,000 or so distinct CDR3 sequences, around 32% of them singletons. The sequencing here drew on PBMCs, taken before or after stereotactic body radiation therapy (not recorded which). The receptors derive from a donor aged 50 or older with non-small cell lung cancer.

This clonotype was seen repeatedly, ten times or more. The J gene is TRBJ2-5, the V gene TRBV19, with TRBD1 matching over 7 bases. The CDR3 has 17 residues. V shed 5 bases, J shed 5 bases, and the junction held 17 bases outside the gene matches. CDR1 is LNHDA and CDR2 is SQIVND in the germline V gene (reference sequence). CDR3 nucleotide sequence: TGTGCCAGTAGTCCTCCCCTCGGGACAGCACAGTCGGAGACCCAGTACTTC. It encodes CASSPPLGTAQSETQYF.

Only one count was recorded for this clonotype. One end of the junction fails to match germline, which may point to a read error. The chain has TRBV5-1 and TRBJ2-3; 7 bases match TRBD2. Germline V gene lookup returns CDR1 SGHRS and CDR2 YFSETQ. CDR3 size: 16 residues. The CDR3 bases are TGCGCCAGCAGCTTGGAAATAGCGGGCACCGGGGATATGCAGTATTTT. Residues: CASSLEIAGTGDMQYF.

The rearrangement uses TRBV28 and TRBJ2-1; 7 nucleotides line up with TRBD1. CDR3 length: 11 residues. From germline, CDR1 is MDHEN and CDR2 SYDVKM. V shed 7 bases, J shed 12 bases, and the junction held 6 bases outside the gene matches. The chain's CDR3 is CASKLDRWQFF. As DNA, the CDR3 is TGTGCCAGCAAGCTGGACAGGTGGCAGTTCTTC.

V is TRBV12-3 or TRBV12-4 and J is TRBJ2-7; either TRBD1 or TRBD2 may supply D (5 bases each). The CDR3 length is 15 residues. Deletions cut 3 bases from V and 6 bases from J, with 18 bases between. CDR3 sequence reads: CASSFVLRGNREQYF. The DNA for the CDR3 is TGTGCCAGCAGTTTCGTTCTGAGGGGCAATCGCGAGCAGTACTTC.

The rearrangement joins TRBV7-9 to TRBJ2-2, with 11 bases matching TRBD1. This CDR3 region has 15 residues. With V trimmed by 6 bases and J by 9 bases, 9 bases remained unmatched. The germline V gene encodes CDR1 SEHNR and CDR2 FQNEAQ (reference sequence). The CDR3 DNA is TGTGCCAGCAGTCCCGGGACAGGGGGACCCCGGGAGCTGTTTTTT. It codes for CASSPGTGGPRELFF. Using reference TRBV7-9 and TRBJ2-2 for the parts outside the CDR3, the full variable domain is DTGVSQNPRHKITKRGQNVTFRCDPISEHNRLYWYRQTLGQGPEFLTYFQNEAQLEKSRLLSDRFSAERPKGSFSTLEIQRTEQGDSAMYLCASSPGTGGPRELFFGEGSRLTVL.

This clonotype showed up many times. This chain's CDR3 is CASSSPGLAGLEQYF. For the CDR3, the DNA is TGTGCCAGCAGTTCCCCGGGACTAGCGGGATTGGAGCAGTACTTC. The chain is built from TRBV6-5 and TRBJ2-7, with 13 bases that match TRBD2. This CDR3 has 15 residues. Looked up from germline, CDR1 is MNHEY and CDR2 is SVGAGI. V was pared by 4 bases and J by 7 bases, with 7 bases of the junction left unmatched.

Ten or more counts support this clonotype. CDR3 bases: TGCAGTGCTAGAGATAAAGTTAGTGGAGTGCGGCAGTACTTC. This gives the protein CSARDKVSGVRQYF. The rearrangement links TRBV20-1 to TRBJ2-7; D not resolved. The CDR3 runs 14 residues. Trimming pared 0 bases from V and 9 bases from J, leaving 18 bases between. Germline CDR1 reads DFQATT; CDR2 reads SNEGSKA (reference sequence).

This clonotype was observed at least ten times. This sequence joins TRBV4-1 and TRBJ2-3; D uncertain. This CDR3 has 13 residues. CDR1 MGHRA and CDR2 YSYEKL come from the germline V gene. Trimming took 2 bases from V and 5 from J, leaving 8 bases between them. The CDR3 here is CASSQSDKDTQYF. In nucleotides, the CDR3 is TGCGCCAGCAGCCAAAGTGACAAAGATACGCAGTATTTT.

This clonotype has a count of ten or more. The CDR3 spells CAWRATGANEKLFF. The CDR3 DNA reads TGTGCCTGGCGAGCGACAGGGGCTAATGAAAAACTGTTTTTT. The chain uses TRBV30 and TRBJ1-4, with TRBD1 matching over 8 bases. The CDR3 covers 14 residues. CDR1 and CDR2 (germline): GTSNPN, SVGIG (reference sequence). The J segment lost 3 bases and the V segment lost 5 bases, leaving 5 bases of the junction unmatched.

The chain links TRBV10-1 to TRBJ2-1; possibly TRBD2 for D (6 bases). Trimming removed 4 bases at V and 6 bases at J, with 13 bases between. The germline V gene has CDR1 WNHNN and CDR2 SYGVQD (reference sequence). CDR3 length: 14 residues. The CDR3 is CASSGWGERNEQFF. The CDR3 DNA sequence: TGCGCCAGCAGTGGGTGGGGGGAGCGCAATGAGCAGTTCTTC.

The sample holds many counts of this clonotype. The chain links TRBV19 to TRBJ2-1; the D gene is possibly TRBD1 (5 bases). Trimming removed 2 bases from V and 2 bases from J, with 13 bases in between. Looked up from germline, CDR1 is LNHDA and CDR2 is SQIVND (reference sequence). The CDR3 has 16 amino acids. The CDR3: CASSIRGGKAYNEQFF. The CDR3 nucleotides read TGTGCCAGTAGTATAAGGGGCGGTAAAGCCTACAATGAGCAGTTCTTC. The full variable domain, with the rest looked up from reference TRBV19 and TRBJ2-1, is DGGITQSPKYLFRKEGQNVTLSCEQNLNHDAMYWYRQDPGQGLRLIYYSQIVNDFQKGDIAEGYSVSREKKESFPLTVTSAQKNPTAFYLCASSIRGGKAYNEQFFGPGTRLTVL.

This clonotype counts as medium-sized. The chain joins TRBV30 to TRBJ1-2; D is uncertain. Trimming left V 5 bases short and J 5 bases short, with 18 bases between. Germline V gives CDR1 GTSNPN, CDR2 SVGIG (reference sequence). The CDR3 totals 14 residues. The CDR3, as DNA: TGTGCCTGGGATGGGATAGGGCGAAAATATGGCTACACCTTC. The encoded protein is CAWDGIGRKYGYTF.

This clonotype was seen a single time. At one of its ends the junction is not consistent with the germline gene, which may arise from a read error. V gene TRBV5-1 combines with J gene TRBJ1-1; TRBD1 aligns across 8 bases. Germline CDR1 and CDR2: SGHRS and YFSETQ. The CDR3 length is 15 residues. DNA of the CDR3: TGCCCCAGCAGCTTGGGAGGACAGGGCGCCTACGAGCAGTACTTT. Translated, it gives CPSSLGGQGAYEQYF.

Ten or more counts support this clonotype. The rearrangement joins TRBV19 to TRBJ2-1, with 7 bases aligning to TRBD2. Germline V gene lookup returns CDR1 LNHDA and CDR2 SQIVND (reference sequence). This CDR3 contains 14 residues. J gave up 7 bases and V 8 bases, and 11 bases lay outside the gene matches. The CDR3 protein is CASAGTKLFNEQFF. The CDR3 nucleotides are TGTGCCAGTGCCGGGACTAAGTTATTTAATGAGCAGTTCTTC.

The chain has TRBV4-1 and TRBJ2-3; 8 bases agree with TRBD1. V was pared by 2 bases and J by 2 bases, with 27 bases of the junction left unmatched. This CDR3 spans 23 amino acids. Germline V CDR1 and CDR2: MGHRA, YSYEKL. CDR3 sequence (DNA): TGCGCCAGCAGCCAACCACCCATCCAGACAGGGGCGATCCACTCCCGGGACACAGATACGCAGTATTTT. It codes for CASSQPPIQTGAIHSRDTDTQYF.

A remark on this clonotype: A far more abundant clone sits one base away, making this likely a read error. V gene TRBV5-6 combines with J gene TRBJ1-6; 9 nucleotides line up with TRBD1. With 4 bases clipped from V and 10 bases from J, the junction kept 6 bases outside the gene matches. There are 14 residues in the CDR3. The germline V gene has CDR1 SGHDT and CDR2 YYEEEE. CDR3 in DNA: TGTGCCAGCAGCGGGACAGGGCAAAGATCACCCCTCCACTTT. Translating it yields CASSGTGQRSPLHF. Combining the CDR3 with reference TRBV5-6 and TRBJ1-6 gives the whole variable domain DAGVTQSPTHLIKTRGQQVTLRCSPKSGHDTVSWYQQALGQGPQFIFQYYEEEERQRGNFPDRFSGHQFPNYSSELNVNALLLGDSALYLCASSGTGQRSPLHFGNGTRLTVT.

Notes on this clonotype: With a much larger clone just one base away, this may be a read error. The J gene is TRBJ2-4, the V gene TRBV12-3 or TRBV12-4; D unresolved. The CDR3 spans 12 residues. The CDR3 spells CASSLGRNIKYF. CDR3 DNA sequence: TGTGCCAGCAGTTTAGGCAGAAACATTAAGTACTTC.

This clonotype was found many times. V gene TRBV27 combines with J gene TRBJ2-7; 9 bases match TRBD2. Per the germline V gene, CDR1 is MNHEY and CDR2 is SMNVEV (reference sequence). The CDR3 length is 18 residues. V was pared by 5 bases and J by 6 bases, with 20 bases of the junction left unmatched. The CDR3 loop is CASSPRATSGRRGGEQYF. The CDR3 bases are TGTGCCAGCAGTCCTAGGGCTACGAGCGGGAGGCGCGGAGGCGAGCAGTACTTC.

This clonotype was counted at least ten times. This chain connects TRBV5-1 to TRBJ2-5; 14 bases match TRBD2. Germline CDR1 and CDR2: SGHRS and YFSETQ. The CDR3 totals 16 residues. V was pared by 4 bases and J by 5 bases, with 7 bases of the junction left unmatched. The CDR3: CASSGGLAGGGETQYF. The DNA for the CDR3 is TGCGCCAGCAGCGGCGGACTAGCGGGGGGTGGTGAGACCCAGTACTTC.

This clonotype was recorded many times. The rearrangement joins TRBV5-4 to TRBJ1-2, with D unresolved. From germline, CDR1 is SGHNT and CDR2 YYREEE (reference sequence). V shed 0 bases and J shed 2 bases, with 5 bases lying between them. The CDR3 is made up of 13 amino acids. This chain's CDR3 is CASSLGGNYGYTF. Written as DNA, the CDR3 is TGTGCCAGCAGCTTGGGTGGAAACTATGGCTACACCTTC.

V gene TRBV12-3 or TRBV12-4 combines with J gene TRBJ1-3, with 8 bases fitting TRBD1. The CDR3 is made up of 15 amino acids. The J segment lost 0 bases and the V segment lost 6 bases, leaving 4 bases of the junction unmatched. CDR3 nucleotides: TGTGCCAGCAGAGGGGACAGGATCTCTGGAAACACCATATATTTT. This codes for CASRGDRISGNTIYF.

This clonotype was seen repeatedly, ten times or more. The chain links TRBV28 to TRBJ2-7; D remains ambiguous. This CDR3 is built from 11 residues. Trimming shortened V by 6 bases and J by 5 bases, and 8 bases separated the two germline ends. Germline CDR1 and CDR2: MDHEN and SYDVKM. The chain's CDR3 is CASRTAHEQYF. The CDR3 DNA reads TGTGCCAGCAGAACGGCCCACGAGCAGTACTTC.

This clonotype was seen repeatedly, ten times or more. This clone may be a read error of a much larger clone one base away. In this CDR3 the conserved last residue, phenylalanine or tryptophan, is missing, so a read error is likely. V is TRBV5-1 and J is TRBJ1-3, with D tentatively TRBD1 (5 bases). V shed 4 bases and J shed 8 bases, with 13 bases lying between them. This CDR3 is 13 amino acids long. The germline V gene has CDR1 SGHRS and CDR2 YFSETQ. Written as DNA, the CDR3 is TGCGCCAGCAGCCCTCAGGGCGGGGACACCATATATCTT. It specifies CASSPQGGDTIYL.

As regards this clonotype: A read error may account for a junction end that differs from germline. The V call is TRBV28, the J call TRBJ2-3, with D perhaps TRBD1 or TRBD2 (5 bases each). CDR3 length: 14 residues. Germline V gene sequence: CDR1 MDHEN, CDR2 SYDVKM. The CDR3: CVSSERRGADKQYF. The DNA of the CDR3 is TGTGTCAGCAGCGAACGTCGGGGCGCAGATAAGCAGTATTTT.

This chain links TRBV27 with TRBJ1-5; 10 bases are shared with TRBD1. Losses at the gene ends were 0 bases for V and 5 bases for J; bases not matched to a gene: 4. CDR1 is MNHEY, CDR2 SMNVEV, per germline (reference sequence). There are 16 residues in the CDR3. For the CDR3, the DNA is TGTGCCAGCAGTTTATCGGGGACAGGGGTCTATCAGCCCCAGCATTTT. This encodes CASSLSGTGVYQPQHF.